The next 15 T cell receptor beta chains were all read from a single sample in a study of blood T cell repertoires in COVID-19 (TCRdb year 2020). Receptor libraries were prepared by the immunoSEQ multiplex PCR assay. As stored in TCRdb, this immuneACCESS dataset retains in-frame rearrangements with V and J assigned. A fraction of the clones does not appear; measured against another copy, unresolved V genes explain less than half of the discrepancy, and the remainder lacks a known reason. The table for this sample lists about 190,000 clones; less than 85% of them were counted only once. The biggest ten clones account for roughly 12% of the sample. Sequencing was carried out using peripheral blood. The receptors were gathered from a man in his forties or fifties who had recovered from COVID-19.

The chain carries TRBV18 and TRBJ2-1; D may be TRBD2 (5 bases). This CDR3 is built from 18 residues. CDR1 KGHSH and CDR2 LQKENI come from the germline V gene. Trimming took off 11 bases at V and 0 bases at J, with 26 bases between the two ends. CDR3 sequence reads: CASLVIASGLSSYNEQFF. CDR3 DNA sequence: TGTGCCTCGCTCGTCATAGCGTCCGGATTAAGCTCCTACAATGAGCAGTTCTTC.

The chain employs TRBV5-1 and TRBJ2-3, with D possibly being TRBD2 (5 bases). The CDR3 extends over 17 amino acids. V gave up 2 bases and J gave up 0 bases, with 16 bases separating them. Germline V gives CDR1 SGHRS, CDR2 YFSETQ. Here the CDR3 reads CASSFRSLASSTDTQYF. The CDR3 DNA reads TGCGCCAGCAGCTTTAGATCCTTAGCGAGTAGCACAGATACGCAGTATTTT.

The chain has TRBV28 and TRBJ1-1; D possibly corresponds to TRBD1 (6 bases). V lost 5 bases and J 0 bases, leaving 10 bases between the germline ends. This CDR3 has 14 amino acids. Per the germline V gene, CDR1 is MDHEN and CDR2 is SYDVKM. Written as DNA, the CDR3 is TGTGCCAGCAGTAACAGGGCAGTGAACACTGAAGCTTTCTTT. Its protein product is CASSNRAVNTEAFF.

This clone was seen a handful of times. This CDR3 reads CASSFGGSNYGYTF. CDR3 nucleotide sequence: TGTGCCAGCAGTTTTGGAGGATCTAACTATGGCTACACCTTC. The chain links TRBV27 to TRBJ1-2; D is uncertain. V lost 3 bases, J lost 0 bases, and 8 bases lay in between. The CDR3 is 14 amino acids. The germline V gene encodes CDR1 MNHEY and CDR2 SMNVEV (reference sequence).

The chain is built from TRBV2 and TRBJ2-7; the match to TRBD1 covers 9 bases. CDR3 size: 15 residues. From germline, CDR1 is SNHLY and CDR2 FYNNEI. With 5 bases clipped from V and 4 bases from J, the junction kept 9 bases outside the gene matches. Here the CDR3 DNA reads TGTGCCAGCAGTCACGCACAGGGGGCTAAGTACGAGCAGTACTTC. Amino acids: CASSHAQGAKYEQYF.

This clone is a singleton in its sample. The CDR3 region is CASSSTGTDALGYTF. CDR3 DNA: TGTGCCAGCAGTTCGACCGGGACAGACGCCCTAGGCTACACCTTC. This chain links TRBV6-5 with TRBJ1-2; 7 positions match TRBD1. This CDR3 has 15 amino acids. J gave up 8 bases and V 4 bases, and 13 bases lay outside the gene matches. The germline CDR1 and CDR2 sequences are MNHEY and SVGAGI.

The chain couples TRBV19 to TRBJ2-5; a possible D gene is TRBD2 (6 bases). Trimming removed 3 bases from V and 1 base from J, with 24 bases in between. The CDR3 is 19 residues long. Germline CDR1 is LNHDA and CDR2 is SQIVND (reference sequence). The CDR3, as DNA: TGTGCCAGTAGTATTATGAACGGGAGAGACGGGAAGCCCCAAGAGACCCAGTACTTC. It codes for CASSIMNGRDGKPQETQYF.

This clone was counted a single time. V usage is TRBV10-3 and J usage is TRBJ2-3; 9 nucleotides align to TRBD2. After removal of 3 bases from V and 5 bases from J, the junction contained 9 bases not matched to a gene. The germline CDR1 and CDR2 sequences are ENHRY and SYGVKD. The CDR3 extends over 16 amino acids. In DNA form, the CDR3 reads TGTGCCATCAGTGACTCGAGCGGGAGGCTCGGAGATACGCAGTATTTT. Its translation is CAISDSSGRLGDTQYF.

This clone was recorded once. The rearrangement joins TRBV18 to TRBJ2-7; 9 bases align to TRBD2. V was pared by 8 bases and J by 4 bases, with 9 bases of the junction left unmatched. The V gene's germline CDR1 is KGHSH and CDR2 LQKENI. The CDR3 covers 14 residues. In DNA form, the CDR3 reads TGTGCCAGCCGGGAAAGCGGGAGGACGTACGAGCAGTACTTC. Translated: CASRESGRTYEQYF.

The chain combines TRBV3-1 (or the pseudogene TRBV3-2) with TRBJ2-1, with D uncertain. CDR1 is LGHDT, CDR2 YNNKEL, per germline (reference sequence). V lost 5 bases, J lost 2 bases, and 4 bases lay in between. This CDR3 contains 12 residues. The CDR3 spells CASSNTYNEQFF. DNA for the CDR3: TGTGCCAGCAGCAACACCTACAATGAGCAGTTCTTC.

The CDR3 sequence is CASSAPRTGKNQPQHF. CDR3 nucleotides: TGTGCCAGCAGTGCCCCTCGGACAGGTAAAAATCAGCCCCAGCATTTT. The chain carries TRBV6-1 and TRBJ1-5; 7 bases map to TRBD1. CDR3 length equals 16 residues. The germline V gene has CDR1 MNHNS and CDR2 SASEGT. Trimming at V came to 4 bases and at J to 4 bases, leaving 10 bases not matched to a gene.

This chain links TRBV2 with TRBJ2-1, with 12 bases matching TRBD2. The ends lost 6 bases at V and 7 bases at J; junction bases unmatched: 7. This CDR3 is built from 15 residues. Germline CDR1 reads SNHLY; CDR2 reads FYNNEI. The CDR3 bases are TGTGCCAGCAGGTCCGGGACTAGCGGGTTGAATGAGCAGTTCTTC. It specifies CASRSGTSGLNEQFF.

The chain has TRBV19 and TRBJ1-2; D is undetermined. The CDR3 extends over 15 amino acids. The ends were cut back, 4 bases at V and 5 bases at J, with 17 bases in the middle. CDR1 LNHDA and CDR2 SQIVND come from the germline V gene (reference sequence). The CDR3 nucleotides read TGTGCCAGTAGTAATGGAGGGCCGGTCGAGTATGGCTACACCTTC. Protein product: CASSNGGPVEYGYTF.

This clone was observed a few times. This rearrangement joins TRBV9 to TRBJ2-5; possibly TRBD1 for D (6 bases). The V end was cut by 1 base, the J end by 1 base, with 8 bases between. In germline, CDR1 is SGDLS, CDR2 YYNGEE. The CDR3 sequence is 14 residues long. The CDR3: CASSVQGTQETQYF. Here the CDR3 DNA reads TGTGCCAGCAGCGTACAGGGGACCCAAGAGACCCAGTACTTC.

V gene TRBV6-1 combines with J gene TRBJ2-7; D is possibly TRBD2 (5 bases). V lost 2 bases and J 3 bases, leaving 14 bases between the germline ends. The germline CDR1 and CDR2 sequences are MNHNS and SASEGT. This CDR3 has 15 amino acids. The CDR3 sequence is CASSESFLEGYEQYF. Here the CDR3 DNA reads TGTGCCAGCAGTGAAAGTTTCCTAGAGGGCTACGAGCAGTACTTC.